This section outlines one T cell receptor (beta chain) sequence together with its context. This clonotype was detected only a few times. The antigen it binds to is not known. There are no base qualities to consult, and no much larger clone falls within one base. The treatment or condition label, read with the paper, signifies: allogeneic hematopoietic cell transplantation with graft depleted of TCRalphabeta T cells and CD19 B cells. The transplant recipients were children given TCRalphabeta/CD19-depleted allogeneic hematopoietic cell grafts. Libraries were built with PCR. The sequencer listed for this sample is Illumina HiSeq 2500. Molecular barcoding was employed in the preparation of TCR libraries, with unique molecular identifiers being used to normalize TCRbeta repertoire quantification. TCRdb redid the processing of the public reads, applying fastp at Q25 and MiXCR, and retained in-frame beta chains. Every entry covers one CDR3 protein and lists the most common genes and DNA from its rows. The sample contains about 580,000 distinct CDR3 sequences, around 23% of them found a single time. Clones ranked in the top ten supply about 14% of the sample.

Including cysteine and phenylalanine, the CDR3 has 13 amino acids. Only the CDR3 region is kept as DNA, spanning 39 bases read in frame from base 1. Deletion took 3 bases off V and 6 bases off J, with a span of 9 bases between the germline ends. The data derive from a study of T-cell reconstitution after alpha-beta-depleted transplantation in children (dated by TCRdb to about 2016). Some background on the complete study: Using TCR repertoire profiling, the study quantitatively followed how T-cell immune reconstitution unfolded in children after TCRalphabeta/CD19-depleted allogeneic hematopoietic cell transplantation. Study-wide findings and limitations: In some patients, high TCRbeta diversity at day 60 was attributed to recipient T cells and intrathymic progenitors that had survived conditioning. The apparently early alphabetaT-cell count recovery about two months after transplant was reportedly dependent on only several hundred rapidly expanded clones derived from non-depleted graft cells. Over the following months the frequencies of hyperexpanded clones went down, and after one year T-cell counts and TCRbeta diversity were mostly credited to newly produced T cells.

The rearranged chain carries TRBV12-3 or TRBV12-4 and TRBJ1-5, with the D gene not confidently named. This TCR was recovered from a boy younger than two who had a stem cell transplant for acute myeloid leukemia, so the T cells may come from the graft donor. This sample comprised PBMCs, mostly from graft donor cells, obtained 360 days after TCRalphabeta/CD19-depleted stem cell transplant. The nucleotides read TGTGCCAGCAGTTTCCGCCAGTTTCAGCCCCAGCATTTT. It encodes CASSFRQFQPQHF.